This T cell receptor beta chain comes out of a study of shared clonotypes between healthy human individuals (dated by TCRdb to the early 2020s). About the investigation overall: The cohort included three men and a couple of women between 18 and 49 years of age. To increase sequencing depth and limit assay-specific biases, different laboratories used diverse techniques to prepare libraries and sequence TCR repertoires. Blood TCR repertoires of 5 or 6 healthy adults were deeply sequenced to estimate repertoire size and the extent of clonotype sharing between individuals. Leukapheresis yielded between about 0.94 and 8.9 billion PBMCs per donor. For each donor, CD4 naive and CD4 memory were each run on three plates, CD8 naive on two plates, and CD8 memory on one plate.

This clone has just one count. Its antigen has not been determined. Base qualities are not at hand, and no much larger clone is one base apart. What the authors observed across the whole study: Because the study included only a small number of donors, the genetic and exposure-history diversity represented was limited. Even with the large sequencing depth, rarefaction of the sorted-subset datasets indicated that sequencing was incomplete. Based on pairwise subsampling, the degree of clonotype sharing among donors was expected to be affected by sequencing depth. Estimated clonotype richness was generally larger for naive than for memory subsets. About 4.5% of naive CD4, approximately 3.7% of naive CD8, 2.3% of memory CD4, and around 0.4% of memory CD8 clonotypes were shared across several donors. Sampling was restricted to blood, and TCR repertoires in tissue are likely to differ from TCR repertoires in blood. Compared with non-shared clonotypes, the clonotypes found in all four sorted-subset donors had higher generation probabilities.

The junction carries 7 bases between V and J, which are trimmed by 0 bases and 3 bases respectively. The germline V gene gives CDR1 as SGHDT and CDR2 as YYEEEE. The CDR3 covers 14 residues, taking in both the cysteine and the phenylalanine. CDR3 DNA only is kept here, 42 bases in frame from base 1. CD8 naive samples were CD45RO-negative cells positively selected for CCR7, giving a CD45RA+CCR7+ population that excluded TemRA cells. The donors were healthy, HIV-negative adults who had no recently reported acute infections or vaccinations. All donors were Caucasian adults living in Nashville, Tennessee, USA. After blood collection by leukapheresis, PBMCs were isolated using Ficoll-Histopaque density gradient centrifugation and then cryopreserved in the vapor phase of liquid nitrogen. Purity and quantity of every magnetically sorted T cell population were checked by analytical flow cytometry. From each sorted fraction, genomic DNA was isolated and quantified by UV absorbance on a Nanodrop 2000c.

TCR CDR3 regions were amplified from genomic DNA by multiplex PCR using the deep immunoSEQ assay. Extracted genomic DNA from each cell subset was distributed evenly across all wells of several immunoSEQ 96-well plates, and each plate was treated as a replicate. For sorted subsets, 200 to 250 ng of genomic DNA, equivalent to 25,000 to 35,000 T cell genomes, went into each replicate PCR. Purified libraries were measured with a Qubit 3.0 fluorometer, size-checked on a Bioanalyzer 2100, and measured again with the KAPA Library Quantification kit. A separate single-read 150-cycle Illumina NextSeq 550 flow cell was used to sequence each immunoSEQ 96-well plate. In the original analysis: Because only junctional sequences without quality scores were contained in the immunoSEQ output, filtering matching that applied to full-length reads could not be performed. Sequences were annotated with PyIR, a Python wrapper for IgBLAST v1.9, using IMGT germline references to assign V/J genes and CDR3. Any read was removed if the V/J assignment was weak (E-value above 1e-6), the CDR3 was missing, or the read contained stop codons, out-of-frame junctions, or ambiguous translated residues. V3J clonotypes were defined as sequences sharing the same inferred V gene, J gene, and CDR3 amino acid sequence. To compute the percentage overlap between repertoires, the number of shared unique clonotypes was divided by the size of the smaller repertoire. Three approaches were used to assess repertoire richness: RTK rarefaction, the Chao1 estimator, and Recon v2.1 estimates of unobserved clonotypes. OLGA was used to compute generation probabilities for all TCRbeta clonotypes that the gDNA method yielded from several donors. Drawn from immuneACCESS, this table holds only the in-frame rearrangements with V and J called that TCRdb kept. Clones are partly lost; checked studies trace under half to an unresolved V gene and leave the rest unexplained. The DNA gave D and trimming, while V, J and clone size come from that table. The sample table shows about 2.2 million clones, and 85% to 95% are seen once. The ten biggest clones cover about 1.7% of the sample.

The chain is encoded by TRBV5-6 joined to TRBJ2-1; the D element might be TRBD1 or TRBD2, as each aligns at 5 bases. The sequence was obtained from a man aged 18 to 30 in good health. Some clones in this sample may be carry-over from other donors' samples. What was sequenced was naive CD8+ T cells from PBMCs. Per the publication, the cell subset or site label means: CD45RA+CCR7+. DNA sequence: TGTGCCAGCAGCTTGGGAGGGGACTACAATGAGCAGTTCTTC. Its protein is CASSLGGDYNEQFF.